The present T cell receptor beta chain was sequenced within a study of cytomegalovirus exposure and HLA in healthy donors. Study details: A subsequent analysis reported that the 120 validation repertoires were produced on the same platform that had also been used for the 600 to 800 first-cohort repertoires. Whole-study findings and limits: In vitro testing confirmed a few CMV-associated chains as specific for CMV antigens.

The table came from immunoSEQ multiplex PCR; TCRdb's copy has only in-frame clones and leaves some out. The repertoire holds hundreds of thousands of clones, with more than 75% as singletons. In regard to this clone: Its antigen is still unknown.

Unmatched junction bases numbered 9, after V lost 5 bases and J lost 9 bases. The V gene's germline CDR1 is SGHTA and CDR2 FQGNSA. The CDR3 sequence is 14 residues long. The chain is built from TRBV7-2 and TRBJ2-1; 8 bases are shared with TRBD2. The TCR originated in a man aged 18 to 35 in good health and CMV-seronegative. Sequenced: PBMCs. The CDR3 DNA sequence: TGTGCCAGCAGCATCCGGGGGGGCCTTAGTGAGCAGTTCTTC. It yields the protein CASSIRGGLSEQFF.